This T cell receptor (beta chain) was found in a study of blood T cell repertoires in COVID-19. Study summary: COVID-19 samples from acute and convalescent phases originated in the United States, Italy and Spain. Sample material is recorded as cDNA or gDNA derived from T cells, B-cell-depleted T cells, or PBMCs.

This clone showed up just once. Original processing notes: Estimation of nucleated cell counts relied on the amplification of reference gene primers. Using immunoSEQ multiplex PCR, the repertoire was profiled, and TCRdb retains in-frame clones only, with some absent. V, J and clone size were drawn from that table, and D and trimming were deduced from the DNA. The sample lists some 200,000 clones, around 87% seen once, with over 3.5% in the top ten. This CDR3 contains 14 residues. V was cut by 2 bases and J by 4 bases, with 11 bases left in between. Germline V gene lookup returns CDR1 LGHDT and CDR2 YNNKEL (reference sequence).

The genes are TRBV3-1 (or the pseudogene TRBV3-2) and TRBJ2-5, with D uncertain. Sequenced input: peripheral blood. The source of this sequence is a man aged 18 to 30 with active or convalescent COVID-19. CDR3 nucleotide sequence: TGTGCCAGCAGCCAATACCGGTCGGGAGAGACCCAGTACTTC. Its translation: CASSQYRSGETQYF.